This T cell receptor (beta chain) was documented in a study of cytomegalovirus exposure and HLA in healthy donors. Study-level results: In vitro checks showed that three CMV-associated chains really do target CMV antigens.

The V and J ends lost 3 bases and 2 bases, in that order; junction bases with no gene match: 3. This CDR3 comprises 15 residues. Germline values: CDR1 MNHNS, CDR2 SASEGT. 60 Vbeta and 13 Jbeta primers were used in PCR. Only in-frame clones appear in the TCRdb table, and some are missing; sequencing was by immunoSEQ multiplex PCR. The sample carries about 93,000 clones, over 60% recorded once. This clone was seen a handful of times. The antigen remains undetermined. The sample consisted of PBMCs. This clonotype originated in a boy younger than 18 in good health and CMV-seropositive. This chain connects TRBV6-1 to TRBJ2-7; 11 bases map to TRBD1. Here the CDR3 DNA reads TGTGCCAGCAGTGACCCGGACAGGGGGCCCTACGAGCAGTACTTC. Residues: CASSDPDRGPYEQYF.